Below, 9 T cell receptor beta chains from the same sample are listed, as sequenced in a study of T cell responses to AZD1222 COVID-19 vaccine. The protocol was immunoSEQ multiplex PCR, while the TCRdb copy is restricted to in-frame clones and leaves out a portion. The sample lists about 150,000 clones, 70% to 90% occurring once. Specimen: peripheral blood, collected on day 0 of AZD1222 vaccination. The origin of the receptors is an adult in good health.

This clone showed up just a few times. V gene TRBV6-5 combines with J gene TRBJ1-5; weak D call: TRBD1 (5 bases). This CDR3 has 16 amino acids. Trimming pared 4 bases from V and 6 bases from J, leaving 19 bases between. In germline, CDR1 is MNHEY, CDR2 SVGAGI. The chain's CDR3 is CASSSSSGGFGQPQHF. In DNA, the CDR3 is TGTGCCAGCAGTTCCTCATCCGGGGGGTTTGGTCAGCCCCAGCATTTT.

Notes on this clone: Other nucleotide sequences in the sample specify the same CDR3. The chain couples TRBV30 to TRBJ1-3; D may be TRBD1 (6 bases). Germline loops: CDR1 GTSNPN, CDR2 SVGIG (reference sequence). Trimming left V 0 bases short and J 4 bases short, with 13 bases between. CDR3 length: 15 amino acids. CDR3 nucleotide sequence: TGTGCCTGGAGTGTACAGGGAGGTTCGGGAAACACCATATATTTT. It is translated as CAWSVQGGSGNTIYF.

The gene calls are TRBV10-1 and TRBJ1-1; 7 nucleotides match TRBD1. Germline V gives CDR1 WNHNN, CDR2 SYGVQD (reference sequence). Losses at the gene ends were 2 bases for V and 1 base for J; bases not matched to a gene: 7. This CDR3 is 16 amino acids long. The DNA of the CDR3 is TGCGCCAGCAGTGAGATCCCCGGGACAGAGAACACTGAAGCTTTCTTT. This codes for CASSEIPGTENTEAFF.

The CDR3 sequence: CASSLWVGAGLAKNIQYF. In DNA, the CDR3 is TGCGCCAGCAGCTTGTGGGTAGGGGCAGGGTTAGCCAAAAACATTCAGTACTTC. This sequence joins TRBV5-1 and TRBJ2-4; D is perhaps TRBD1 (5 bases). The V end was cut by 1 base, the J end by 0 bases, with 17 bases between. CDR1 and CDR2 from the germline V gene are SGHRS and YFSETQ. The CDR3 length is 18 residues.

This clone was counted a single time. The chain employs TRBV9 and TRBJ2-3; D is perhaps TRBD1 (5 bases). The V end was cut by 3 bases, the J end by 2 bases, with 28 bases between. The CDR3 is 20 amino acids. CDR1 is SGDLS, CDR2 YYNGEE, per germline. CDR3 loop: CASSAAGIISGPTYTDTQYF. The CDR3 DNA follows: TGTGCCAGCAGCGCTGCCGGAATTATTTCAGGGCCCACCTACACAGATACGCAGTATTTT. Filled out from reference TRBV9 and TRBJ2-3, the complete variable domain reads DSGVTQTPKHLITATGQRVTLRCSPRSGDLSVYWYQQSLDQGLQFLIQYYNGEERAKGNILERFSAQQFPDLHSELNLSSLELGDSALYFCASSAAGIISGPTYTDTQYFGPGTRLTVL.

This chain links TRBV19 with TRBJ1-2; D is possibly TRBD1 (6 bases). The CDR3 is made up of 15 amino acids. V dropped 7 bases and J dropped 8 bases, with 23 bases sitting between them. CDR1 is LNHDA, CDR2 SQIVND, per germline (reference sequence). The CDR3: CASTDNPGLRGGYTF. The CDR3 nucleotides are TGTGCCAGTACCGACAACCCGGGCCTCAGGGGAGGCTACACCTTC.

This chain joins TRBV6-5 and TRBJ2-3; 10 nucleotides align to TRBD1. Germline CDR1 MNHEY, CDR2 SVGAGI. This CDR3 is 15 amino acids long. The V segment lost 6 bases and the J segment 3 bases; nucleotides outside the gene matches: 6. CDR3 in amino acids: CASSPGTGDTDTQYF. The CDR3 coding sequence is TGTGCCAGCAGCCCCGGGACAGGGGATACAGATACGCAGTATTTT.

V and J are TRBV27 and TRBJ2-7, with D unresolved. This CDR3 region has 10 residues. From germline, CDR1 is MNHEY and CDR2 SMNVEV (reference sequence). Trimming removed 8 bases at V and 3 bases at J, with 5 bases between. The CDR3 spells CASGFYEQYF. CDR3 coding DNA: TGTGCCAGCGGCTTCTACGAGCAGTACTTC.

CDR3 protein: CASSPSVDSAYGYTF. CDR3 nucleotide sequence: TGTGCCAGCAGCCCAAGCGTGGACAGTGCATATGGCTACACCTTC. The chain carries TRBV27 and TRBJ1-2; tentative D call: TRBD1 (6 bases). Germline values: CDR1 MNHEY, CDR2 SMNVEV (reference sequence). The CDR3 runs to 15 residues. The V and J ends lost 6 bases and 5 bases respectively, with 19 bases between them.